This TCR beta chain was obtained from a study of control samples from healthy donors and cancer patients. CDR3 length: 16 amino acids. Germline lookup yields CDR1 MNHNS and CDR2 SASEGT. Trimming removed 2 bases from V and 4 bases from J; junction bases left unmatched: 6. Sequencing was performed with immunoSEQ multiplex PCR; in TCRdb, only in-frame clones are kept and a portion is missing. The sample records roughly 100,000 clones, 83% being singletons. The sequenced sample was blood. This clonotype was sampled from a woman in her forties or fifties in good health. The chain joins TRBV6-1 to TRBJ2-5; 11 bases align to TRBD1. CDR3 in DNA: TGTGCCAGCAGTGAAATGTGGACAGGGGGCGTAGAGACCCAGTACTTC. Protein: CASSEMWTGGVETQYF.